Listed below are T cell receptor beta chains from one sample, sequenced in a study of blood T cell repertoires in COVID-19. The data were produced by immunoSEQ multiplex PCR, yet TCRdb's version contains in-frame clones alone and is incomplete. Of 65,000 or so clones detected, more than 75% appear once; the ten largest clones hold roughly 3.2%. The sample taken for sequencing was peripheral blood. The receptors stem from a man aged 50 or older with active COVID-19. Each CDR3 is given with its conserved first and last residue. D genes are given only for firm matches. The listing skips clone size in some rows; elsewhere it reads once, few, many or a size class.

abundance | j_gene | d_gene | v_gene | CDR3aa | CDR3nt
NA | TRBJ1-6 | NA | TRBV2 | CASRGDFNSPLHF | TGTGCCAGCAGGGGCGATTTTAATTCACCCCTCCACTTT
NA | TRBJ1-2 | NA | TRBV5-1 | CASSVDTYGYTF | TGCGCCAGCAGCGTAGACACCTATGGCTACACCTTC
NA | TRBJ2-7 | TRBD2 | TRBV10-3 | CAISGGTSSYEQYF | TGTGCCATCAGTGGGGGGACTAGCTCCTACGAGCAGTACTTC
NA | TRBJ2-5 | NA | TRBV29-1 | CSVAASFRFSQETQYF | TGCAGCGTTGCGGCTAGCTTTAGGTTTTCCCAAGAGACCCAGTACTTC
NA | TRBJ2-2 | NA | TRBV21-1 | CASSKGEVIGTSGRTNTGELFF | TGTGCCAGCAGCAAAGGGGAGGTTATAGGGACTAGCGGGAGGACGAACACCGGGGAGCTGTTTTTT
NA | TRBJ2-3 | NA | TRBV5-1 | CASSKTSEWRVVGDTQYF | TGCGCCAGCAGCAAAACATCAGAATGGCGGGTGGTAGGAGATACGCAGTATTTT
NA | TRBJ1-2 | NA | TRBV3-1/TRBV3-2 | CASSVHTGPNYGYTF | TGTGCCAGCAGCGTCCATACAGGCCCTAACTATGGCTACACCTTC
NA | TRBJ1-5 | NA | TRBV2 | CASQGPRRGNQPQHF | TGTGCCAGCCAAGGACCGCGTAGGGGAAATCAGCCCCAGCATTTT
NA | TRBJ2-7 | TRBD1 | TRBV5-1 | CASSSSTGSGEQYF | TGCGCCAGCAGCTCTTCGACAGGGAGTGGGGAGCAGTACTTC
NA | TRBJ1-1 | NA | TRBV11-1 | CASSLDMITFF | TGTGCCAGCAGCCTAGACATGATAACTTTCTTT
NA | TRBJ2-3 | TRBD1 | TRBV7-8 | CASSLVQGADTDTQYF | TGTGCCAGCAGCTTAGTCCAGGGGGCGGACACAGATACGCAGTATTTT
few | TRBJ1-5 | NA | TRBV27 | CASSIQGFSNQPQHF | TGTGCCAGCAGTATACAGGGATTTAGCAATCAGCCCCAGCATTTT
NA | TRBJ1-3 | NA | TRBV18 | CASSSEGGDAVASGNTIYF | TGTGCCAGCTCATCCGAGGGGGGGGACGCGGTGGCCTCTGGAAACACCATATATTTT